The clone carrying this T cell receptor (beta chain) has just a few counts. Its antigen is not known. The V and J ends lost 1 base and 5 bases respectively, with 3 bases between them. Per germline, CDR1 SNHLY and CDR2 FYNNEI. The CDR3 spans 12 residues. TCRdb independently ran MiXCR on the reads; one entry per CDR3 protein. The table has under 120,000 distinct CDR3 sequences, roughly 40% seen once. This specimen comes from a study of T cell repertoires in cytomegalovirus infection. Whole-study results and caveats: Cumulative frequency (of public TCR beta family members) identified carriers of CMV plus the relevant HLA.

The sequencing here drew on CD8+ T cells from cultured PBMCs, taken from culture after CMV antigen stimulation. The receptor was derived from a human donor in good health (CMV status not recorded). Some clones in this sample may be carry-over from other donors' samples. This chain joins TRBV2 and TRBJ1-5; D is uncertain. The chain's CDR3 is CASSEEYQPQHF. CDR3 in DNA: TGTGCCAGCAGTGAAGAGTATCAGCCCCAGCATTTT.